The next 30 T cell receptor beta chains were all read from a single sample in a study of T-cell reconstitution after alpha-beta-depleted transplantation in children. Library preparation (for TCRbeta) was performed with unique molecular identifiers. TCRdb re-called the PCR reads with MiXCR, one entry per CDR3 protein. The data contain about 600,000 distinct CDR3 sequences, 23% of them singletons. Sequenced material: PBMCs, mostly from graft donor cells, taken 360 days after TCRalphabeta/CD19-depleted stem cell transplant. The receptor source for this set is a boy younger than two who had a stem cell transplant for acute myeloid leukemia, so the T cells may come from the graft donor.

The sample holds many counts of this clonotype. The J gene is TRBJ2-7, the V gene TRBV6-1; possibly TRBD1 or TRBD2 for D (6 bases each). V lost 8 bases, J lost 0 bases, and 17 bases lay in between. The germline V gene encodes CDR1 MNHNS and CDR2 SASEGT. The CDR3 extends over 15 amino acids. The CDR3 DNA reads TGTGCCAGCGATCGGGACGGGGGCAGCTCCTACGAGCAGTACTTC. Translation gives CASDRDGGSSYEQYF.

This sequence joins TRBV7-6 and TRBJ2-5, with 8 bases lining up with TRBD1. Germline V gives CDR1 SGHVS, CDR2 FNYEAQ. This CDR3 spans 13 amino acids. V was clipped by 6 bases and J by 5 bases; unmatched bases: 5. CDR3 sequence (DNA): TGTGCCAGCAGATCGACAGGGGCGGAGACCCAGTACTTC. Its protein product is CASRSTGAETQYF.

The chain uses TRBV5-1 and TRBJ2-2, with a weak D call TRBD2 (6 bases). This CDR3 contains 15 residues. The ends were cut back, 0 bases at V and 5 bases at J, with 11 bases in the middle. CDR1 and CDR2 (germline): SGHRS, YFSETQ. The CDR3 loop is CASSLATGGTGELFF. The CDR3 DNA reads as TGCGCCAGCAGCTTGGCCACCGGAGGGACCGGGGAGCTGTTTTTT.

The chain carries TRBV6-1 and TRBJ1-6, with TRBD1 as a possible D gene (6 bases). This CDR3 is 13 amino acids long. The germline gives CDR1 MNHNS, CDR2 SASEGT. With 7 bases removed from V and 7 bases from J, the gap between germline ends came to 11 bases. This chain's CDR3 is CASMLGQNSPLHF. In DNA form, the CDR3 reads TGTGCCAGCATGCTTGGACAGAATTCACCCCTCCACTTT.

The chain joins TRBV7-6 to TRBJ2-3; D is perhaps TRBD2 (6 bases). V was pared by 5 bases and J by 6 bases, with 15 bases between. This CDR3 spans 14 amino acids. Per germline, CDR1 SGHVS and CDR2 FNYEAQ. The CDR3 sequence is CASSARLVGDTQYF. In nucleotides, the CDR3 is TGTGCCAGCAGCGCCAGACTAGTGGGGGATACGCAGTATTTT.

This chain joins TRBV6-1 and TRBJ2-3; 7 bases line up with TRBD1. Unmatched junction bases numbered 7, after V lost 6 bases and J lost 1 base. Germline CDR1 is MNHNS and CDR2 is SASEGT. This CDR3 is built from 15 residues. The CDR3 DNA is TGTGCCAGCAGGGACCGGGACAGAGGCACAGATACGCAGTATTTT. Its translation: CASRDRDRGTDTQYF.

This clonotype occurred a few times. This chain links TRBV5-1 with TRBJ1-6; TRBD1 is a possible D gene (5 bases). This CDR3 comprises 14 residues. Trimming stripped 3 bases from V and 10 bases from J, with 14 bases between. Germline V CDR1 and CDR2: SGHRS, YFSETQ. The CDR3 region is CASSSRLRDSPLHF. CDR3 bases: TGCGCCAGCAGCTCCAGACTAAGGGACTCACCCCTCCACTTT.

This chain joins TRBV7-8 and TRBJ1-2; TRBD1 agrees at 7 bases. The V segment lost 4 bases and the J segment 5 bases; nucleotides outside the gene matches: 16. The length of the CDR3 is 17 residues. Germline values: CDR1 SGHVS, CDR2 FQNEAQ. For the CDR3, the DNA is TGTGCCAGCAGCTCAGGGGGGATCGAAGAGGGACGATATGGCTACACCTTC. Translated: CASSSGGIEEGRYGYTF.

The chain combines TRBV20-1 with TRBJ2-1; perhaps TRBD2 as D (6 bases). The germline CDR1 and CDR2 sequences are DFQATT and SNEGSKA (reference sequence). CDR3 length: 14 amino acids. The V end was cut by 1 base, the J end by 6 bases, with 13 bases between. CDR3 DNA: TGCAGTGCTAGAGGGGGGGAATTTCCCAATGAGCAGTTCTTC. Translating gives CSARGGEFPNEQFF.

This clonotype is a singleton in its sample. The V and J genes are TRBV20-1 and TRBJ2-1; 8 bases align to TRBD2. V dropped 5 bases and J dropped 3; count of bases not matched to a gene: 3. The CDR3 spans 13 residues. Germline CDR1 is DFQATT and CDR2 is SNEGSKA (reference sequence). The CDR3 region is CSAAGGFYNEQFF. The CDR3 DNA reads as TGCAGTGCTGCGGGGGGCTTCTACAATGAGCAGTTCTTC.

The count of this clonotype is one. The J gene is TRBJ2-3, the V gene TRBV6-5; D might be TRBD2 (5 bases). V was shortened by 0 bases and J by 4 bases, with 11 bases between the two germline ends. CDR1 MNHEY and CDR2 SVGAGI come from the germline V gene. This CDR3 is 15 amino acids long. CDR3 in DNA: TGTGCCAGCAGTTACTCGACCCCCGGGGCAGATACGCAGTATTTT. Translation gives CASSYSTPGADTQYF.

Written as DNA, the CDR3 is TGCGCCAGCAGCCAAGGGTCGGGGGGGCGATACAATGAGCAGTTCTTC. It is translated as CASSQGSGGRYNEQFF. The chain recombines TRBV4-3 with TRBJ2-1; the match to TRBD2 covers 8 bases. The V gene's germline CDR1 is LGHNA and CDR2 YSLEER. The CDR3 has 16 residues. The V segment lost 1 base and the J segment 4 bases; nucleotides outside the gene matches: 6.

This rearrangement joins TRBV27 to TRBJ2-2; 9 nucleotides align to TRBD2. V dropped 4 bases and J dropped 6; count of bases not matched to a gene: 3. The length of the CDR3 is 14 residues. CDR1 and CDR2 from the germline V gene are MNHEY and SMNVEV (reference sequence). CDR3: CASSSGTSPGELFF. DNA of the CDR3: TGTGCCAGCAGTTCCGGGACTAGCCCCGGGGAGCTGTTTTTT.

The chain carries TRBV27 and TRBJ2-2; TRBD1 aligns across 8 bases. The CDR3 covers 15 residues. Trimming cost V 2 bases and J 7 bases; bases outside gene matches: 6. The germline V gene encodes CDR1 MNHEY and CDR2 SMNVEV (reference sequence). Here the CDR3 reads CASSLQGAQGGELFF. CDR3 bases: TGTGCCAGCAGTTTACAGGGGGCGCAGGGCGGGGAGCTGTTTTTT.

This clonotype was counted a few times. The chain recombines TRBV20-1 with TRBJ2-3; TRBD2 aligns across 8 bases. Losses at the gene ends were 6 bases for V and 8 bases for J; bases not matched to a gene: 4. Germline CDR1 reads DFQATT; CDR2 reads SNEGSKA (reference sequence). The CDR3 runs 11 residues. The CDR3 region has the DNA TGCAGTGCAGAGCGGGGGAGTACGCAGTATTTT. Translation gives CSAERGSTQYF.

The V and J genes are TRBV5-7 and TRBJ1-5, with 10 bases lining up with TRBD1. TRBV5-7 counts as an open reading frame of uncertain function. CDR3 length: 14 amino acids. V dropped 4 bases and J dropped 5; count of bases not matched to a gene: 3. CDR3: CASSGTGDYQPQHF. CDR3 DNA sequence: TGTGCCAGCAGCGGGACAGGGGACTATCAGCCCCAGCATTTT.

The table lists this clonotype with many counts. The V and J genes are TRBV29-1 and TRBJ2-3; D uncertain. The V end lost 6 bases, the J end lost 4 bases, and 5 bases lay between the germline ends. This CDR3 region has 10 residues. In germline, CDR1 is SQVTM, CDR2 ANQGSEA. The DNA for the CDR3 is TGCAGCGTGGGCTCAGATACGCAGTATTTT. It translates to CSVGSDTQYF.

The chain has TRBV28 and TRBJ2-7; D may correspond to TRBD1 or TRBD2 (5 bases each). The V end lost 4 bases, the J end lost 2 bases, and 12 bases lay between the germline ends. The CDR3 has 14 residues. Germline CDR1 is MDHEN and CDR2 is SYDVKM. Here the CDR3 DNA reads TGTGCCAGCAGTTCGCCCCGGGGCCCCTACGAGCAGTACGTC. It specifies CASSSPRGPYEQYV.

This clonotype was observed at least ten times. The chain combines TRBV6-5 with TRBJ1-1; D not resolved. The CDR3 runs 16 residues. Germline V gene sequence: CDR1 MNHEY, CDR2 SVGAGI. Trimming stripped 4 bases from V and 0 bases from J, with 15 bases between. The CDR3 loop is CASSSRLQRMNTEAFF. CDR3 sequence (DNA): TGTGCCAGCAGTTCAAGACTCCAGAGGATGAACACTGAAGCTTTCTTT.

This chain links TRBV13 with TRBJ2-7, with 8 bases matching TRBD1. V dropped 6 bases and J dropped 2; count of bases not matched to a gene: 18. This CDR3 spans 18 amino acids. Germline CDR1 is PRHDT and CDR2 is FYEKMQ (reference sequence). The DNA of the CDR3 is TGTGCCAGCAGACATCCCCCATTCTGGACAGGGTGTACCTACGAGCAGTACGTC. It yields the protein CASRHPPFWTGCTYEQYV.

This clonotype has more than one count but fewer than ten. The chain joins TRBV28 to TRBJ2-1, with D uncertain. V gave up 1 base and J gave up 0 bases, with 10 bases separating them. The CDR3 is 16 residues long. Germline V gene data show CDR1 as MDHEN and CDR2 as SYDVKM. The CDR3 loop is CASSLYYPSSYNEQFF. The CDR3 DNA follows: TGTGCCAGCAGTTTATATTACCCCAGCTCCTACAATGAGCAGTTCTTC.

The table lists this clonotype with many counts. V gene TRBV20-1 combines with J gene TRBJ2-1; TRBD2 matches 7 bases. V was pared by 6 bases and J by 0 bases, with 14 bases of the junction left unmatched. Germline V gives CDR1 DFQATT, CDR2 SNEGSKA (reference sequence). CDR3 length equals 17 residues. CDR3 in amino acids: CSALHQRGFSSYNEQFF. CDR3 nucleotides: TGCAGTGCGTTACACCAGCGGGGATTTAGCTCCTACAATGAGCAGTTCTTC.

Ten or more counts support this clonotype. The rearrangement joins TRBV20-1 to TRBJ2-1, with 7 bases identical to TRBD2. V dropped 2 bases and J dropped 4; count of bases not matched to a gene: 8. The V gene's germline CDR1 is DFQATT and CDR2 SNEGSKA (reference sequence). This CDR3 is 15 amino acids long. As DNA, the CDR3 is TGCAGTGCTAGATATGTCCAGCGGGGATACAATGAGCAGTTCTTC. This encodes CSARYVQRGYNEQFF.

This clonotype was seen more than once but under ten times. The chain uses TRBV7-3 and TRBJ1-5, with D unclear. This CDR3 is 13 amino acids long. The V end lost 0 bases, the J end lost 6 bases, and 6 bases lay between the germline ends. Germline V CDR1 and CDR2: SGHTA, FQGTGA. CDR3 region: CASSLTFGQPQHF. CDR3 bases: TGTGCCAGCAGCTTAACGTTCGGTCAGCCCCAGCATTTT.

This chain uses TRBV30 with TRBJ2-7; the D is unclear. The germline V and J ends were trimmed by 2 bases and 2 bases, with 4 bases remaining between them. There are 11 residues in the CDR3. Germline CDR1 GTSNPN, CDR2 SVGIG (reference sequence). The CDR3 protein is CAWSPAYEQYF. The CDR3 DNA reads TGTGCCTGGAGTCCAGCCTACGAGCAGTACTTC.

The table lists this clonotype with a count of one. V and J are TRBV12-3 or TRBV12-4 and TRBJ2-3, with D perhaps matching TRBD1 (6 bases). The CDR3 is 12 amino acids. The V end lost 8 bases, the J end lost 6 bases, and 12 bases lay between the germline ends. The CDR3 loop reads CASGHRADTQYF. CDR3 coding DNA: TGTGCCAGCGGACACAGGGCGGATACGCAGTATTTT.

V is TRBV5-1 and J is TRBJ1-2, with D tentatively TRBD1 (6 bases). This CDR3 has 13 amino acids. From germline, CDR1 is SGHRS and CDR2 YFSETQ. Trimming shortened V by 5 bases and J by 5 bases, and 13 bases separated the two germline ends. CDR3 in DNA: TGCGCCAGCAGACAACAGGGAGTTTATGGCTACACCTTC. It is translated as CASRQQGVYGYTF.

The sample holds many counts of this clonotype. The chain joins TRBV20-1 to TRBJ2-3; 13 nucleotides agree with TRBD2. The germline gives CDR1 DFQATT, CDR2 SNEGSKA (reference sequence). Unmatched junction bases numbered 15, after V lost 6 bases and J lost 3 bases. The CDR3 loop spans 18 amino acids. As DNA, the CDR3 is TGCAGTGCCTCGACTCTGACTAGCGGGGGGCCCTGGACAGATACGCAGTATTTT. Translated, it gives CSASTLTSGGPWTDTQYF.

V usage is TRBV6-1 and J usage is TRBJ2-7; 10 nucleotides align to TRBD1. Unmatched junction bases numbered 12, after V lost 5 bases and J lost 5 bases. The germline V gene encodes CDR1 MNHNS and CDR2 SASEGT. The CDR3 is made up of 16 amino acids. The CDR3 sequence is CASSPIKGQGRDEQYF. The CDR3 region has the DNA TGTGCCAGCAGTCCGATCAAGGGACAGGGGAGGGACGAGCAGTACTTC.

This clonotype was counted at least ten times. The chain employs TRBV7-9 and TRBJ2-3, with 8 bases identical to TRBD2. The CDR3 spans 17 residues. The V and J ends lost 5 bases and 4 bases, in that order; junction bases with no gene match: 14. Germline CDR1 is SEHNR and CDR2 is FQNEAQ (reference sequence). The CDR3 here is CASSQLRTGGPADTQYF. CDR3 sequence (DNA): TGTGCCAGCAGCCAACTACGTACGGGGGGGCCAGCAGATACGCAGTATTTT.